The 11 T cell receptor beta chains given below trace back to one sample, sequenced in a study of cytomegalovirus exposure and HLA in healthy donors. Measured with immunoSEQ multiplex PCR; TCRdb has only the in-frame clones, and not every one. The profile shows roughly 110,000 clones, about 87% of them singletons. Sequencing input: PBMCs. The receptors stem from a woman between 18 and 29 years old in good health and CMV-seropositive.

The genes are TRBV19 and TRBJ1-1, with a possible D match to TRBD1 (6 bases). Trimming cost V 6 bases and J 6 bases, with 17 bases left between them. The CDR3 is 14 amino acids. Germline CDR1 reads LNHDA; CDR2 reads SQIVND (reference sequence). CDR3 bases: TGTGCCAGTAGACAACAGGGTATGAGTTCTGAAGCTTTCTTT. Residues: CASRQQGMSSEAFF. The entire variable domain, with the rest obtained from reference TRBV19 and TRBJ1-1, is as follows: DGGITQSPKYLFRKEGQNVTLSCEQNLNHDAMYWYRQDPGQGLRLIYYSQIVNDFQKGDIAEGYSVSREKKESFPLTVTSAQKNPTAFYLCASRQQGMSSEAFFGQGTRLTVV.

This chain joins TRBV28 and TRBJ1-6, with 8 bases that match TRBD1. Germline CDR1 reads MDHEN; CDR2 reads SYDVKM. J gave up 7 bases and V 6 bases, and 14 bases lay outside the gene matches. This CDR3 comprises 17 residues. CDR3 DNA: TGTGCCAGCAGCCCCCCACACCGGACAGGGAGGAATTCACCCCTCCACTTT. The encoded protein is CASSPPHRTGRNSPLHF. Full variable domain (rest looked up from reference TRBV28 and TRBJ1-6): DVKVTQSSRYLVKRTGEKVFLECVQDMDHENMFWYRQDPGLGLRLIYFSYDVKMKEKGDIPEGYSVSREKKERFSLILESASTNQTSMYLCASSPPHRTGRNSPLHFGNGTRLTVT.

The V and J genes are TRBV2 and TRBJ2-3; D perhaps matches TRBD1 (5 bases). Germline CDR1 SNHLY, CDR2 FYNNEI. The V end lost 5 bases, the J end lost 5 bases, and 17 bases lay between the germline ends. This CDR3 is built from 15 residues. CDR3 coding DNA: TGTGCCAGCAGTCTCCAGGGTATTCGTAGAGATACGCAGTATTTT. Its protein product is CASSLQGIRRDTQYF.

The chain couples TRBV7-9 to TRBJ1-6, with a weak D call TRBD1 (5 bases). CDR1 is SEHNR, CDR2 FQNEAQ, per germline (reference sequence). Trimming pared 5 bases from V and 8 bases from J, leaving 10 bases between. CDR3 length: 13 residues. This CDR3 is CASSPGAYSPLHF. DNA for the CDR3: TGTGCCAGCAGCCCTGGGGCATATTCACCCCTCCACTTT. The full variable domain, its missing parts supplied by reference TRBV7-9 and TRBJ1-6, is DTGVSQNPRHKITKRGQNVTFRCDPISEHNRLYWYRQTLGQGPEFLTYFQNEAQLEKSRLLSDRFSAERPKGSFSTLEIQRTEQGDSAMYLCASSPGAYSPLHFGNGTRLTVT.

The V and J genes are TRBV5-4 and TRBJ1-6; 7 bases align to TRBD1. Germline trimming cut 0 bases from V and 4 bases from J; bases unmatched to any gene: 1. This CDR3 has 15 residues. Per germline, CDR1 SGHNT and CDR2 YYREEE (reference sequence). DNA for the CDR3: TGTGCCAGCAGCTTGGGGGACAGTTATAATTCACCCCTCCACTTT. Translation: CASSLGDSYNSPLHF. The full variable domain, its missing parts supplied by reference TRBV5-4 and TRBJ1-6, is ETGVTQSPTHLIKTRGQQVTLRCSSQSGHNTVSWYQQALGQGPQFIFQYYREEENGRGNFPPRFSGLQFPNYSSELNVNALELDDSALYLCASSLGDSYNSPLHFGNGTRLTVT.

The chain links TRBV7-8 to TRBJ1-4; possibly TRBD1 for D (5 bases). Per germline, CDR1 SGHVS and CDR2 FQNEAQ. CDR3 size: 13 residues. The CDR3 bases are TGTGCTAGTTCGAGCCAGGGTGGGGAAAAACTGTTTTTT. The encoded protein is CASSSQGGEKLFF.

The chain is built from TRBV18 and TRBJ1-1; the D is unclear. V was trimmed by 2 bases and J by 0 bases, leaving 7 bases between them. Germline V gene data show CDR1 as KGHSH and CDR2 as LQKENI. The CDR3 spans 14 residues. CDR3 amino acids: CASSPSRLNTEAFF. The DNA for the CDR3 is TGTGCCAGCTCACCAAGCCGTTTGAACACTGAAGCTTTCTTT.

The J gene is TRBJ1-2, the V gene TRBV27, with D possibly matching TRBD1 (6 bases). The V gene's germline CDR1 is MNHEY and CDR2 SMNVEV (reference sequence). Trimming left V 1 base short and J 0 bases short, with 18 bases between. The CDR3 length is 18 residues. CDR3 DNA sequence: TGTGCCAGCAGTTTATTGGGGCAGGGGCGTAATACTAACTATGGCTACACCTTC. Its protein product is CASSLLGQGRNTNYGYTF.

The chain couples TRBV27 to TRBJ2-2, with TRBD2 as a possible D gene (7 bases). Trimming stripped 6 bases from V and 5 bases from J, with 16 bases between. This CDR3 is 15 amino acids long. Germline lookup yields CDR1 MNHEY and CDR2 SMNVEV (reference sequence). CDR3 sequence: CASSRRKGGTGELFF. The CDR3 DNA reads as TGTGCCAGCAGCAGACGGAAGGGGGGGACCGGGGAGCTGTTTTTT.

With respect to this clone: At one of its ends the junction is not consistent with the germline gene, which may arise from a read error. CDR3 loop: CASSSEMGASGGNF. The CDR3, as DNA: TGCGCCAGCAGCTCCGAGATGGGGGCTAGCGGGGGGAACTTC. The chain links TRBV5-1 to TRBJ2-5, with 11 bases matching TRBD2. There are 14 residues in the CDR3. CDR1 and CDR2 (germline): SGHRS, YFSETQ. Full variable domain (remainder filled in from reference TRBV5-1 and TRBJ2-5): KAGVTQTPRYLIKTRGQQVTLSCSPISGHRSVSWYQQTPGQGLQFLFEYFSETQRNKGNFPGRFSGRQFSNSRSEMNVSTLELGDSALYLCASSSEMGASGGNFGPGTRLLVL.

This chain links TRBV7-6 with TRBJ2-3; 8 nucleotides match TRBD1. This CDR3 spans 13 amino acids. CDR1 is SGHVS, CDR2 FNYEAQ, per germline. Trimming took 7 bases from V and 6 from J; bases not matched to a gene: 6. As DNA, the CDR3 is TGTGCCAGCAACGACAGGGGTTGGGATACGCAGTATTTT. Translated: CASNDRGWDTQYF.